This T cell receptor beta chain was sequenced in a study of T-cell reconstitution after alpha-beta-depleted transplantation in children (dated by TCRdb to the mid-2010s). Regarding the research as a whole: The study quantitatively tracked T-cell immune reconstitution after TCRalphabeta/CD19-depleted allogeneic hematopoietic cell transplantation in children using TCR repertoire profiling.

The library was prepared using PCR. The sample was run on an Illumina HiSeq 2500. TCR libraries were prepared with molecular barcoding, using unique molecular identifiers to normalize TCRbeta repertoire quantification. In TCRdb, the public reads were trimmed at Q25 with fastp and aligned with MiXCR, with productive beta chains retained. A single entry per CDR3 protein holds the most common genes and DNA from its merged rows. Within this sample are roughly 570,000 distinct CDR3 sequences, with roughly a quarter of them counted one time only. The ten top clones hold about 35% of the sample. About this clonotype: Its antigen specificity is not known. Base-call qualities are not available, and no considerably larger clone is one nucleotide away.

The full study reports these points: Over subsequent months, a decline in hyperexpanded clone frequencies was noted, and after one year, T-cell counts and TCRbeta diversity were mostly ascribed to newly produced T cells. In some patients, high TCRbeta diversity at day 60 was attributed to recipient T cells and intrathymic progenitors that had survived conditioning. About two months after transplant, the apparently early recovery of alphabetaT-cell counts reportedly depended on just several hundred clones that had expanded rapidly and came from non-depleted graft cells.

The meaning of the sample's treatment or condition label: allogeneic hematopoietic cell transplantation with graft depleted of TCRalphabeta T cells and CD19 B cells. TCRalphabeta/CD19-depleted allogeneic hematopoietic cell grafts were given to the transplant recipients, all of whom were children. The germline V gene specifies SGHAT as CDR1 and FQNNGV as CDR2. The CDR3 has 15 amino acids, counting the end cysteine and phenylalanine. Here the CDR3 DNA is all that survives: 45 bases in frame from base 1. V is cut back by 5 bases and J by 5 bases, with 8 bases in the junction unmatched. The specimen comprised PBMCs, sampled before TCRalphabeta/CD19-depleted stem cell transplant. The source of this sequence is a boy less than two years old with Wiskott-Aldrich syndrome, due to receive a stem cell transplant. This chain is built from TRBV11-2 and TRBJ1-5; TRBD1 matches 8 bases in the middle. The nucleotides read TGTGCCAGCAGCACCGACAGGGGTATTGATCAGCCCCAGCATTTT. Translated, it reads CASSTDRGIDQPQHF.